Following are 16 T cell receptor beta chains from one sample sequenced in a study of cytomegalovirus exposure and HLA in healthy donors. It was with 60 Vbeta and 13 Jbeta primers that the PCR ran. Using immunoSEQ multiplex PCR, the repertoire was profiled, and TCRdb retains in-frame clones only, with some absent. The sample records roughly 60,000 clones, 70% to 85% being singletons. Material for sequencing was PBMCs. Receptor source: a woman aged 40 to 50 in good health and CMV-seropositive.

This clone has just one count. This sample includes further DNA sequences coding for the same CDR3. J is TRBJ1-1 and V is TRBV5-6; D remains ambiguous. This CDR3 region has 15 residues. Trimming left V 1 base short and J 0 bases short, with 10 bases between. Germline CDR1 and CDR2: SGHDT and YYEEEE. The CDR3 sequence is CASSLISPVNTEAFF. For the CDR3, the DNA is TGTGCCAGCAGCTTGATCTCCCCAGTGAACACTGAAGCTTTCTTT.

This clone was detected a few times. This rearrangement joins TRBV30 to TRBJ1-3; 10 bases are shared with TRBD1. The CDR3 is made up of 15 amino acids. Germline V gene lookup returns CDR1 GTSNPN and CDR2 SVGIG (reference sequence). The V gene end was trimmed by 3 bases and the J gene end by 3 bases; junction bases not matched to a gene: 5. CDR3 coding DNA: TGTGCCTGGAGGAGGGACAGGGGAGGTGGAAACACCATATATTTT. Translation: CAWRRDRGGGNTIYF.

V and J are TRBV7-8 and TRBJ1-2; unclear D gene. V lost 1 base and J 1 base, leaving 13 bases between the germline ends. This CDR3 is 16 amino acids long. CDR1 is SGHVS, CDR2 FQNEAQ, per germline. As DNA, the CDR3 is TGTGCCAGCAGCTTAGGCCACTCTCTCCTTAACTATGGCTACACCTTC. Its translation: CASSLGHSLLNYGYTF.

This sequence joins TRBV5-6 and TRBJ2-5; TRBD2 aligns across 9 bases. The J segment lost 2 bases and the V segment lost 5 bases, leaving 13 bases of the junction unmatched. The CDR3 runs 17 residues. Germline assignment: CDR1 SGHDT and CDR2 YYEEEE. CDR3 amino acids: CASSLAGGYRWQETQYF. CDR3 nucleotides: TGTGCCAGCAGTCTGGCGGGGGGGTATCGGTGGCAAGAGACCCAGTACTTC.

The CDR3 region is CASSLNPVGQGGRGRPQHF. The CDR3 DNA is TGCGCCAGCAGCTTGAATCCAGTGGGACAGGGGGGCCGGGGTCGGCCCCAGCATTTT. V and J are TRBV5-1 and TRBJ1-5; TRBD1 agrees at 11 bases. This CDR3 region has 19 residues. The germline gives CDR1 SGHRS, CDR2 YFSETQ. V lost 1 base to trimming and J lost 9 bases; unmatched junction nucleotides: 18.

The rearrangement uses TRBV18 and TRBJ2-2; tentative D call: TRBD1 (5 bases). In germline, CDR1 is KGHSH, CDR2 LQKENI. Trimming removed 1 base from V and 7 bases from J, with 7 bases in between. This CDR3 comprises 13 residues. DNA of the CDR3: TGTGCCAGCTCACCACAGGGGAACGGGGAGCTGTTTTTT. Amino acid sequence: CASSPQGNGELFF.

CDR3 in amino acids: CASSYSDRAGEAFF. DNA of the CDR3: TGTGCCAGCAGTTACTCAGACAGAGCGGGCGAAGCTTTCTTT. The genes are TRBV6-5 and TRBJ1-1, with D perhaps matching TRBD1 (5 bases). Germline CDR1 is MNHEY and CDR2 is SVGAGI. The CDR3 loop spans 14 amino acids. The V gene lost 0 bases and the J gene lost 8 bases, with 13 bases spanning the gap.

This clone was seen a handful of times. The chain links TRBV29-1 to TRBJ2-1; D gene ambiguous. CDR1 and CDR2 from the germline V gene are SQVTM and ANQGSEA. The V end lost 6 bases, the J end lost 6 bases, and 9 bases lay between the germline ends. The CDR3 contains 11 residues. DNA of the CDR3: TGCAGCGTATTTCCCGTCAATGAGCAGTTCTTC. This codes for CSVFPVNEQFF.

The chain combines TRBV5-1 with TRBJ2-3, with D perhaps matching TRBD2 (7 bases). CDR1 and CDR2 (germline): SGHRS, YFSETQ. This CDR3 has 16 amino acids. The germline V and J ends were trimmed by 5 bases and 3 bases, with 19 bases remaining between them. This CDR3 is CASRSGGQGNTDTQYF. In nucleotides, the CDR3 is TGCGCCAGCAGATCGGGGGGACAAGGTAATACAGATACGCAGTATTTT.

V and J are TRBV2 and TRBJ1-1; TRBD1 agrees at 10 bases. Germline CDR1 and CDR2: SNHLY and FYNNEI. The CDR3 length is 13 residues. After removal of 8 bases from V and 2 bases from J, the junction contained 2 bases not matched to a gene. The CDR3 sequence is CASGTGENTEAFF. The CDR3 nucleotides are TGTGCCAGCGGGACAGGGGAAAACACTGAAGCTTTCTTT.

The count of this clone is one. V gene TRBV5-1 combines with J gene TRBJ1-1; 10 positions agree with TRBD1. The germline V gene encodes CDR1 SGHRS and CDR2 YFSETQ. CDR3 length: 14 residues. V shed 5 bases, J shed 3 bases, and the junction held 4 bases outside the gene matches. The DNA of the CDR3 is TGCGCCAGCAGGCTGGGACAGGGGTACACTGAAGCTTTCTTT. It encodes CASRLGQGYTEAFF.

J is TRBJ2-2 and V is TRBV9, with D perhaps TRBD2 (5 bases). Trimming pared 1 base from V and 6 bases from J, leaving 13 bases between. The CDR3 is 15 amino acids. Per germline, CDR1 SGDLS and CDR2 YYNGEE. As DNA, the CDR3 is TGTGCCAGCAGCGTAATCACGGGGAGCGCCGGGGAGCTGTTTTTT. Protein product: CASSVITGSAGELFF.

The chain employs TRBV2 and TRBJ2-2; D unresolved. Per the germline V gene, CDR1 is SNHLY and CDR2 is FYNNEI. This CDR3 spans 11 amino acids. V was shortened by 7 bases and J by 5 bases, with 5 bases between the two germline ends. The chain's CDR3 is CASILTGELFF. CDR3 nucleotide sequence: TGTGCCAGCATCTTGACCGGGGAGCTGTTTTTT.

The chain links TRBV7-9 to TRBJ2-5; D remains ambiguous. The CDR3 contains 11 residues. Deletions cut 5 bases from V and 3 bases from J, with 4 bases between. Germline-derived CDR1 and CDR2 are SEHNR and FQNEAQ (reference sequence). In nucleotides, the CDR3 is TGTGCCAGCAGCCCCAAAGAGACCCAGTACTTC. Residues: CASSPKETQYF. The full variable domain, its missing parts supplied by reference TRBV7-9 and TRBJ2-5, is DTGVSQNPRHKITKRGQNVTFRCDPISEHNRLYWYRQTLGQGPEFLTYFQNEAQLEKSRLLSDRFSAERPKGSFSTLEIQRTEQGDSAMYLCASSPKETQYFGPGTRLLVL.

The V and J genes are TRBV5-1 and TRBJ1-5; 8 bases are a match to TRBD1. V lost 5 bases to trimming and J lost 0 bases; unmatched junction nucleotides: 10. This CDR3 has 17 residues. Germline lookup yields CDR1 SGHRS and CDR2 YFSETQ. The DNA of the CDR3 is TGCGCCAGCAGACCGGACAGGGTGCCTAGTAGCAATCAGCCCCAGCATTTT. As protein: CASRPDRVPSSNQPQHF.

This chain joins TRBV7-2 and TRBJ1-2, with a tentative D call TRBD1 (5 bases). Germline CDR1 reads SGHTA; CDR2 reads FQGNSA. The CDR3 totals 11 residues. V shed 4 bases and J shed 8 bases, with 8 bases lying between them. The CDR3 here is CASSSRVGYTF. The CDR3 nucleotides read TGTGCCAGCAGCTCCAGGGTGGGCTACACCTTC. The full variable domain, in which reference TRBV7-2 and TRBJ1-2 provide the parts outside the CDR3, is GAGVSQSPSNKVTEKGKDVELRCDPISGHTALYWYRQSLGQGLEFLIYFQGNSAPDKSGLPSDRFSAERTGGSVSTLTIQRTQQEDSAVYLCASSSRVGYTFGSGTRLTVV.